Sequencing of this T cell receptor (beta chain) was carried out in a study of blood T cell repertoires in COVID-19. Study context: The United States, Italy and Spain supplied acute and convalescent COVID-19 samples. PBMCs, B-cell-depleted T cells, or T cells provided the cDNA or gDNA that made up the material.

Repertoires were generated with immunoSEQ multiplex PCR, while TCRdb's copy carries only in-frame clones and drops some. The profile shows roughly 150,000 clones, around 88% of them singletons. Germline loops: CDR1 MNHEY, CDR2 SMNVEV (reference sequence). The CDR3 length is 15 residues. The V gene lost 3 bases and the J gene lost 0 bases, with 9 bases spanning the gap. The origin of this receptor is a woman in her sixties or seventies who had recovered from COVID-19. V usage is TRBV27 and J usage is TRBJ2-1; D is ambiguous. Input material: peripheral blood. CDR3: CASSFGASSYNEQFF. CDR3 DNA sequence: TGTGCCAGCAGTTTTGGAGCTAGCTCCTACAATGAGCAGTTCTTC.